The present entry profiles one T cell receptor (beta chain) with its context. The antigen is unknown. Assay: immunoSEQ multiplex PCR; the TCRdb copy retains only in-frame clones and omits some. Among fewer than 850,000 clones, around 91% were seen once, and the ten largest hold less than 40%. This CDR3 comprises 12 residues. CDR1 SNHLY and CDR2 FYNNEI come from the germline V gene. Trimming pared 5 bases from V and 1 base from J, leaving 6 bases between. The data were taken from a study of shared clonotypes between healthy human individuals. Study findings and constraints: The sharing of approximately 4.6% of naive CD4 clonotypes was seen across a few donors. A generally larger estimated richness was seen in naive subsets than in memory subsets.

The sequenced sample consisted of memory CD8+ T cells from PBMCs. Stated subset: CD45RO+ cells pooled with CCR7-negative TemRA cells. This sequence was found in a young man in good health. Some clones in this sample may be carry-over from other donors' samples. V and J are TRBV2 and TRBJ2-7; tentative D call: TRBD1 (6 bases). The CDR3 nucleotides are TGTGCCAGCAGTACAGGGTCCTACGAGCAGTACTTC. Its translation: CASSTGSYEQYF.